The clone carrying this TCR beta chain has just a few counts. Its target is not known. The sample originates from a study of post-analysis software for immune sequencing data. Included in the TCR beta cDNA libraries were unique molecular identifiers. From the PCR reads, TCRdb called clonotypes with MiXCR, one entry per CDR3 protein. The table shows roughly 700,000 distinct CDR3 sequences, with 25% to 30% occurring only once. Germline CDR1 DFQATT, CDR2 SNEGSKA (reference sequence). The V and J ends lost 6 bases and 2 bases respectively, with 12 bases between them. The CDR3 is made up of 13 amino acids. Study-wide points: TRBV segments more frequent in patients than in controls numbered a few and included TRBV5-6, TRBV5-1 and TRBV20-1.

Material for sequencing was blood. This TCR derives from a girl aged 5 to 17 with multiple sclerosis. V usage is TRBV20-1 and J usage is TRBJ2-3, with a weak D call TRBD2 (5 bases). The CDR3 region is CSALKTTTDTQYF. CDR3 nucleotides: TGCAGTGCCCTTAAGACTACCACAGATACGCAGTATTTT.